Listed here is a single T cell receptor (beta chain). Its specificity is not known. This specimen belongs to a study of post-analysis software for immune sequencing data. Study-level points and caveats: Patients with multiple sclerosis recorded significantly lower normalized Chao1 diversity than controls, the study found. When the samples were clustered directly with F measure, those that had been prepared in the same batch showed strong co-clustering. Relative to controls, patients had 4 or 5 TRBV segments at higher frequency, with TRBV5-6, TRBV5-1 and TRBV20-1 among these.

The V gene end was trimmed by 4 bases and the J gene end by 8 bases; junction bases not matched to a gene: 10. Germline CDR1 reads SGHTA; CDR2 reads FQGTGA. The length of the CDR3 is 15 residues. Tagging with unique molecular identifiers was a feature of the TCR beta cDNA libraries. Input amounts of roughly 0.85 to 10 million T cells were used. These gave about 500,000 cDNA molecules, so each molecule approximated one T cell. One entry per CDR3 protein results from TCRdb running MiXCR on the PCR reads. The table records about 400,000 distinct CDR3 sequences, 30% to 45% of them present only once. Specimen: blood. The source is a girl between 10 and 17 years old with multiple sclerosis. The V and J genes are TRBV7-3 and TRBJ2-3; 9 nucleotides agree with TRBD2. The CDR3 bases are TGTGCCAGCAGCTCTAGCGGGGCCTACCCGGGTACGCAGTATTTT. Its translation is CASSSSGAYPGTQYF.